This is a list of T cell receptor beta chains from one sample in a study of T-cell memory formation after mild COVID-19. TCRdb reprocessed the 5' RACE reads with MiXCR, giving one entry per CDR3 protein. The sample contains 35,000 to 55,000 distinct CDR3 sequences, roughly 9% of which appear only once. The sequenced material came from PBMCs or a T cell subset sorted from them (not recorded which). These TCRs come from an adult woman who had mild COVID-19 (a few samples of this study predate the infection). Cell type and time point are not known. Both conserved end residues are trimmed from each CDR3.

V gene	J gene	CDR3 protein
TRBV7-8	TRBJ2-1	ASSLRPLAGAYNEQF
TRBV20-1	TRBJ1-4	SAPSRRDNEKLF
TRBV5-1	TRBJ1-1	ASSFSAGNTEAF
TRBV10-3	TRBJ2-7	AITRKKTGDPYEQY
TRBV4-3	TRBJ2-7	ASSQALDYEQY
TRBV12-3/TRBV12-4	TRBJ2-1	ASSLGLAGGVDKF
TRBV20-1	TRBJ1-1	SARGYGQGVRSDTEAF
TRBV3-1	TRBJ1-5	ASSHTGGIQPQH
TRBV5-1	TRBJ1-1	ASSGGRTNTEAF
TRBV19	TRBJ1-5	ASSISRGRLSNQPQH
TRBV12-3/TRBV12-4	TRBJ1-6	ASRRQGAESPLH
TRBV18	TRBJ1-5	ATAQGMSNQPQH
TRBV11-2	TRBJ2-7	ASSLVSAPYEQY
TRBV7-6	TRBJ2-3	ASSLYRDTQY
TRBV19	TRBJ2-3	ASGLAGTDTQY
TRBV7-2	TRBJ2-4	ASSPTLAKNIQY
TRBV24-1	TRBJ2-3	ATRSRAASDTQY
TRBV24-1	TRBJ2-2	ATSASLTSGGAGNTGELF
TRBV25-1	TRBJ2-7	ASSPFGQGYSYEQY
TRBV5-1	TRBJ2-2	ASSNRLANTGELF
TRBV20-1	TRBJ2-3	SAALAGVDTQY